This T cell receptor beta chain originates from a study of identical twins. General study points: Zero-insertion analyses could be partly confounded by invariant MAIT and iNKT cells.

TCRdb independently ran MiXCR on the 5' RACE reads; one entry per CDR3 protein. There are approximately 260,000 distinct CDR3 sequences in the sample; more than 13% occur only once, and 7% to 9.5% lies in the top ten. This CDR3 is built from 17 residues. With V trimmed by 4 bases and J by 7 bases, 11 bases remained unmatched. Germline loops: CDR1 SGHVS, CDR2 FQNEAQ. As concerns this clonotype: The target antigen is unknown.

This receptor was obtained from a woman aged 18-29 years in good health. The sample was memory (CD45RO+) T cells sorted from blood. The J gene is TRBJ2-1, the V gene TRBV7-8; 12 nucleotides align to TRBD2. CDR3 nucleotides: TGTGCCAGCAGCTGGCGACTAGCGGGAGAGGAGCGTAATGAGCAGTTCTTC. It is translated as CASSWRLAGEERNEQFF.